This TCR beta chain was retrieved from a study of molecular identifiers for immune sequencing clone quantification (dated by TCRdb to between 2018 and 2020). Background on the whole study: For a replicate experiment, the RNA from either approximately 20,000 or 100,000 naive CD8 T cells was divided into five aliquots, and four of those aliquots went on to sequencing. The study was a methods study using CD8 T cells to benchmark molecular-identifier clustering-based TCR repertoire sequencing (MIDCIRS) and TCR RNA copy counting. Overall study outcomes, separate from this receptor: Identical TCR molecules sharing a barcode could cause highly expanded clone sizes to be underestimated. A single cell's worth of spiked-in Jurkat TCR RNA was reported detectable even among under 1.1 million naive CD8 T cells. Approximately 3.1 recovered TCR RNA copies per cell were obtained by modeling, versus approximately 10 by digital PCR, implying a capture efficiency of about 30%. In CMV-specific effector cells, clones with more than 20 RNA copies contained over 99% of molecules, whereas in naive cells such clones contained under 1% of molecules. When barcode sub-clustering was omitted, TCR diversity was inflated by chimeric consensus sequences, with chimeras reaching as high as 47%. Spiked-in Jurkat TCR RNA (around nine copies' worth), which is not part of the donor repertoire, was contained in the naive libraries.

For this clonotype: It has no known antigen specificity. Base qualities are not provided; no much larger clone lies one nucleotide away.

The germline V gene supplies CDR1 SGHAT and CDR2 FQNNGV. Trimming accounts for 3 bases at V and 10 bases at J, while the number of junction bases matched to no gene is 11. From the cysteine through the phenylalanine, the CDR3 covers 16 amino acids. The CDR3 DNA has 48 bases and is translated from base 1. Libraries were constructed by PCR. Sequenced on an Illumina HiSeq 4000. Bulk TCR libraries were prepared as previously described, using TCR primers listed in Table S5. Purification of total RNA was performed with the Qiagen AllPrep DNA/RNA kit. Before analysis, reads from multiple sequencing runs of one library were combined. As for the original processing: Reads were retained only if an exact TCR constant sequence was present, and the retained reads were trimmed to 150 nt and grouped according to their 12-nt molecular barcodes. Within each barcode group, reads were sub-clustered at a 15% Levenshtein threshold, and quality-weighted consensus sequences were built per RNA molecule. Non-functional sequences were excluded, and lower-count sequences lying one edit away from another sequence were also excluded. Based on fitting two negative binomial distributions, any barcode sub-cluster with under 20% of the maximum read count was discarded. The raw public data were reprocessed by TCRdb itself: fastp quality trimming at Q25, MiXCR clonotype calling, in-frame beta chains only. Entries that share a CDR3 protein sequence are merged under the most common genes and DNA. TCRdb, not the authors, supplied the V and J calls. The sample table lists around 460,000 distinct CDR3 sequences, over 20% of them with a count of one. Roughly 0.81% of the sample goes to the ten largest clones.

Libraries of naive CD8 T cells were generated from roughly 20,000 to 1,000,000 sorted cells, with 10%, 30% or 50% of the purified RNA used. On a BD FACSAria II, naive CD8 T cells were FACS-sorted as CD8+CD4-CCR7+CD45RA+ and collected into RLT Plus buffer. To test detection sensitivity, Jurkat RNA equivalent to approximately nine TCR copies was spiked into samples of roughly 19,000-1,000,000 naive CD8 T cells. CD8 T cells were enriched using RosetteSep CD8+ T Cell Enrichment Cocktail and Ficoll-Paque, and the enriched cells then underwent ACK red cell lysis. The V gene is TRBV11-2 and the J gene is TRBJ2-2; 10 bases in between match TRBD1. Material for sequencing was naive CD8+ T cells from blood, with Jurkat cell RNA spiked in. Interpreted using the paper, the cell subset or site label stands for: FACS-sorted CD8+CD4-CCR7+CD45RA+ naive T cells. This TCR was recovered from a human donor in good health. Some libraries in this study had Jurkat cell RNA spiked in. The CDR3 sequence is CASSFSPDRGLVELFF. The bases are TGTGCCAGCAGCTTTTCCCCGGACAGGGGGTTAGTGGAGCTGTTTTTT.